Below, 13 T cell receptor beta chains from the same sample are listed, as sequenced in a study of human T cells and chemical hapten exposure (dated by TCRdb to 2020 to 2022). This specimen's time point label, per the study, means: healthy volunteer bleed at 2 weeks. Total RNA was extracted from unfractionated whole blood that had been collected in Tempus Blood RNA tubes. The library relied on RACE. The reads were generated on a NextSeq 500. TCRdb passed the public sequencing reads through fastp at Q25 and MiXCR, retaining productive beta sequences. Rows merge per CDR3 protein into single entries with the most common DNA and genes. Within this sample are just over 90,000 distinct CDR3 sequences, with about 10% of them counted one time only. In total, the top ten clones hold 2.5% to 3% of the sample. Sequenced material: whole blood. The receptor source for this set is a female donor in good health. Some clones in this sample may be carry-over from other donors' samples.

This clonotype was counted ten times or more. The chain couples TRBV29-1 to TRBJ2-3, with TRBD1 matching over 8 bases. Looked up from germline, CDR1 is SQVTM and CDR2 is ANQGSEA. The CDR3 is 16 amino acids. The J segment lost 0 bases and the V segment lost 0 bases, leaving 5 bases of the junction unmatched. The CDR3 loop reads CSVEDRDRYSTDTQYF. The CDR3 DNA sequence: TGCAGCGTTGAAGATAGGGACAGGTATAGCACAGATACGCAGTATTTT.

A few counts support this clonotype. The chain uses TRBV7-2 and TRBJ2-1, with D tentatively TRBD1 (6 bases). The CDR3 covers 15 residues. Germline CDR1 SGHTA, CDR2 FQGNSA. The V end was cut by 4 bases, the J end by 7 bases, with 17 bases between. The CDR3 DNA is TGTGCCAGCAGCTCGACAGGTAGGGTTGGAAATGAGCAGTTCTTC. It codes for CASSSTGRVGNEQFF.

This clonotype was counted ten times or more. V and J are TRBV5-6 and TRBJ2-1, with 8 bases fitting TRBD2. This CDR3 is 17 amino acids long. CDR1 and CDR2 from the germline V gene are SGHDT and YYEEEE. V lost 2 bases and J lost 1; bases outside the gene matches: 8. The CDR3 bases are TGTGCCAGCAGCTTTGATTTGACGGGAGGGTCCTACAATGAGCAGTTCTTC. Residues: CASSFDLTGGSYNEQFF.

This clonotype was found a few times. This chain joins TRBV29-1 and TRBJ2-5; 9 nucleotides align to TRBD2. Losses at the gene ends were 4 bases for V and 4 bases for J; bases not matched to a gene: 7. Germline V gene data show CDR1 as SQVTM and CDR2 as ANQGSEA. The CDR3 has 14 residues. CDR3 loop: CSVGLAGAGETQYF. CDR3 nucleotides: TGCAGCGTTGGGTTAGCGGGAGCGGGAGAGACCCAGTACTTC.

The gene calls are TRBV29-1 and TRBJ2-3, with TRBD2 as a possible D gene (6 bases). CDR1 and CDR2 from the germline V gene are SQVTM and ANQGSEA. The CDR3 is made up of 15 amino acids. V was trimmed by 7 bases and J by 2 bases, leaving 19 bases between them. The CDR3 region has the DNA TGCAGCGCCGAGGGACTTACCCGTGACACAGATACGCAGTATTTT. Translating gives CSAEGLTRDTDTQYF.

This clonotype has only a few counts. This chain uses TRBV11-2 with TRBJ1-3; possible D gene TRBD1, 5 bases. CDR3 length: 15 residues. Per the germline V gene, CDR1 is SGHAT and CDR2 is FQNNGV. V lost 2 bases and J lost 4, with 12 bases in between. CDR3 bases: TGTGCCAGCAGCTTATATGTACCAGGGGGAAACACCATATATTTT. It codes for CASSLYVPGGNTIYF. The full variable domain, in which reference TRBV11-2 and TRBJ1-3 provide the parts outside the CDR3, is EAGVAQSPRYKIIEKRQSVAFWCNPISGHATLYWYQQILGQGPKLLIQFQNNGVVDDSQLPKDRFSAERLKGVDSTLKIQPAKLEDSAVYLCASSLYVPGGNTIYFGEGSWLTVV.

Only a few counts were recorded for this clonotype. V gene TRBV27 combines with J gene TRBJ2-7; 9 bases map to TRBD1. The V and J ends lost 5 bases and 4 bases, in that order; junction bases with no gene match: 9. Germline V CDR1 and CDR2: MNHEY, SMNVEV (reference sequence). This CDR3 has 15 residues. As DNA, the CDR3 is TGTGCCAGCAGTAACTCAGGACAGGGGTTTTACGAGCAGTACTTC. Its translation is CASSNSGQGFYEQYF.

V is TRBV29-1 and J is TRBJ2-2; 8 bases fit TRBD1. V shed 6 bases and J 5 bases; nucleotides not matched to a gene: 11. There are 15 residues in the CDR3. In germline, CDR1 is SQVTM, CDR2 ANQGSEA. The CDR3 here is CSVRAPTGGTGELFF. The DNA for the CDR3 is TGCAGCGTCAGGGCCCCAACAGGGGGAACCGGGGAGCTGTTTTTT.

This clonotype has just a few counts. The CDR3 region is CATSGHYSSYNEQFF. The DNA for the CDR3 is TGTGCCACCAGTGGCCATTATAGCTCCTACAATGAGCAGTTCTTC. This chain uses TRBV24-1 with TRBJ2-1; D is unresolved. With 5 bases removed from V and 0 bases from J, the gap between germline ends came to 10 bases. CDR3 size: 15 residues. Germline V CDR1 and CDR2: KGHDR, SFDVKD.

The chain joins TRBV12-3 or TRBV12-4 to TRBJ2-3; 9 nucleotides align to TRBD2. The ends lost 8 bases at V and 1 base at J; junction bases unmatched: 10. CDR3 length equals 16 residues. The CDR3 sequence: CASLAGGDEGTDTQYF. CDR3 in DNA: TGTGCCAGCCTCGCGGGGGGGGATGAGGGCACAGATACGCAGTATTTT.

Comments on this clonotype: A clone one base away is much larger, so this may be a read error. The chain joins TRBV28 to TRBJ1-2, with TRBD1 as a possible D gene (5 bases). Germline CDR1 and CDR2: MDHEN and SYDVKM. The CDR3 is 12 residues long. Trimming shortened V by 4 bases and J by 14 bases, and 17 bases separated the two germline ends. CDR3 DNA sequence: TGTGCCAGCAGTTCCGGGACCACGACCTTTACCTTC. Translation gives CASSSGTTTFTF.

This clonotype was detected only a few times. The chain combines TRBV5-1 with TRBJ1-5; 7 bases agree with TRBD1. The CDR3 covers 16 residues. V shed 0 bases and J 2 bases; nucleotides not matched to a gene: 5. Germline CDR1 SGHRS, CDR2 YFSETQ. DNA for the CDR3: TGCGCCAGCAGCTTGGAGGGGCAGGGGGGCAATCAGCCCCAGCATTTT. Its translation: CASSLEGQGGNQPQHF.

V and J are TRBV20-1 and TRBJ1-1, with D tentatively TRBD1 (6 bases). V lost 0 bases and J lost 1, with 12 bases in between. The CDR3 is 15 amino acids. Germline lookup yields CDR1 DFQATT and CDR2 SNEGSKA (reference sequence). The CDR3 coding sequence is TGCAGTGCTAGAGAGGGTGGGACACAGAACACTGAAGCTTTCTTT. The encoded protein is CSAREGGTQNTEAFF.